The TCR beta chain described here comes from a study of regulatory T cells in long-lasting Graves disease. This clonotype was found a few times. After removal of 6 bases from V and 1 base from J, the junction contained 14 bases not matched to a gene. The germline V gene encodes CDR1 ENHRY and CDR2 SYGVKD. The CDR3 covers 18 residues. CDR3-region Arm-PCR and iRepertoire HTBI primers produced the TCR beta libraries. TCRdb called the multiplex PCR reads again in MiXCR, with one record for every CDR3 protein. Among hundreds of thousands of distinct CDR3 sequences listed, about 32% were seen once. Stated time point: persistent/refractory GD, antithyroid drugs over 5 years with positive TRAb. Scientists built the TCR library using RNA that was extracted from PBMCs.

The chain uses TRBV10-3 and TRBJ1-4; 7 bases match TRBD1. The TCR originated in a female donor with Graves disease. The starting material was peripheral blood mononuclear cells (PBMCs), obtained when the disease was refractory, from a patient treated with antithyroid drugs. The CDR3 protein is CAISRQGTGIRTNEKLFF. CDR3 sequence (DNA): TGTGCCATCAGCAGACAGGGTACGGGTATACGAACTAATGAAAAACTGTTTTTT.